These 17 T cell receptor beta chains originate from one sample sequenced in a study of CD8 T cells in ankylosing spondylitis. General study results and limits: About 8 highly homologous variants made up a TCR beta motif that seemed to typify ankylosing spondylitis blood.

Their cognate antigens are unknown. One entry per CDR3 protein results from TCRdb running MiXCR on the 5' RACE reads. The sample contains about 390,000 distinct CDR3 sequences, around 24% of which appear only once. The sequencing sample was made of blood, either unsorted or a sorted T cell fraction (not recorded which). These receptor sequences come from a male donor with ankylosing spondylitis.

The chain couples TRBV5-1 to TRBJ1-5; tentatively, D is TRBD1 (5 bases). The CDR3 spans 15 residues. Trimming removed 3 bases at V and 4 bases at J, with 14 bases between. Germline assignment: CDR1 SGHRS and CDR2 YFSETQ. This chain's CDR3 is CASSWTGGSNQPQHF. The CDR3 bases are TGCGCCAGCAGCTGGACGGGGGGGTCGAATCAGCCCCAGCATTTT.

The chain has TRBV19 and TRBJ1-2, with unresolved D. From germline, CDR1 is LNHDA and CDR2 SQIVND (reference sequence). The CDR3 has 13 amino acids. Trimming left V 1 base short and J 4 bases short, with 7 bases between. The CDR3 region has the DNA TGTGCCAGTAGTATAGGACGGCGCTATGGCTACACCTTC. As protein: CASSIGRRYGYTF.

A few counts support this clonotype. The J gene is TRBJ2-2, the V gene TRBV29-1, with 7 bases fitting TRBD1. J was trimmed by 0 bases and V by 5 bases; bases with no gene match: 3. Per the germline V gene, CDR1 is SQVTM and CDR2 is ANQGSEA. The CDR3 spans 14 residues. The CDR3 here is CSVNRGPNTGELFF. CDR3 DNA: TGCAGCGTTAACAGGGGCCCGAACACCGGGGAGCTGTTTTTT.

The chain couples TRBV6-1 to TRBJ1-5; no definite D call. CDR1 and CDR2 (germline): MNHNS, SASEGT. There are 15 residues in the CDR3. Deletions cut 6 bases from V and 0 bases from J, with 12 bases between. The CDR3 protein is CASRGKGLSNQPQHF. The CDR3 DNA reads as TGTGCCAGCAGGGGGAAGGGCCTTAGCAATCAGCCCCAGCATTTT.

V is TRBV18 and J is TRBJ1-5; D remains unclear. The CDR3 is 13 residues long. Germline V lookup: CDR1 KGHSH, CDR2 LQKENI. With 5 bases removed from V and 3 bases from J, the gap between germline ends came to 8 bases. The CDR3 sequence: CASSEGSNQPQHF. CDR3 sequence (DNA): TGTGCCAGCTCAGAAGGTTCCAATCAGCCCCAGCATTTT.

The J gene is TRBJ2-2, the V gene TRBV7-3; unclear D gene. This CDR3 region has 13 residues. Germline CDR1 is SGHTA and CDR2 is FQGTGA. V lost 0 bases to trimming and J lost 5 bases, with 4 bases between them. Here the CDR3 reads CASSLTLTGELFF. The CDR3 DNA follows: TGTGCCAGCAGCTTAACGTTAACCGGGGAGCTGTTTTTT.

This clonotype was picked up a small number of times. The chain recombines TRBV7-9 with TRBJ2-1; TRBD2 is a possible D gene (6 bases). Germline CDR1 is SEHNR and CDR2 is FQNEAQ (reference sequence). The CDR3 loop spans 16 amino acids. The V end was cut by 1 base, the J end by 8 bases, with 18 bases between. Written as DNA, the CDR3 is TGTGCCAGCAGCTTAGGCGGGGCCTCCCAGTCGTATGAGCAGTTCTTC. Encoded protein: CASSLGGASQSYEQFF.

This clonotype was seen a handful of times. This chain connects TRBV4-3 to TRBJ2-5, with unresolved D. Germline CDR1 and CDR2: LGHNA and YSLEER. The V end was cut by 0 bases, the J end by 5 bases, with 7 bases between. CDR3 length: 13 amino acids. The CDR3 reads CASSQDRDETQYF. DNA for the CDR3: TGCGCCAGCAGCCAAGATCGAGATGAGACCCAGTACTTC.

V is TRBV6-5 and J is TRBJ2-7, with D possibly being TRBD2 (6 bases). The germline V gene has CDR1 MNHEY and CDR2 SVGAGI. V gave up 2 bases and J gave up 5 bases, with 13 bases separating them. This CDR3 comprises 14 residues. Written as DNA, the CDR3 is TGTGCCAGCAGTTACAGGGTCGGAGGGGACGAGCAGTACTTC. Protein product: CASSYRVGGDEQYF.

The chain links TRBV5-5 to TRBJ2-2; D ambiguous. This CDR3 has 15 residues. The ends were cut back, 0 bases at V and 2 bases at J, with 8 bases in the middle. From germline, CDR1 is SGHKS and CDR2 YYEKEE (reference sequence). CDR3 sequence (DNA): TGTGCCAGCAGCTTGGTGCCAGAAAACACCGGGGAGCTGTTTTTT. It translates to CASSLVPENTGELFF.

This clonotype was detected a few times. The gene calls are TRBV7-9 and TRBJ2-1; 8 bases match TRBD2. The V and J ends lost 3 bases and 14 bases, in that order; junction bases with no gene match: 3. CDR3 length: 11 residues. CDR1 is SEHNR, CDR2 FQNEAQ, per germline (reference sequence). The CDR3 DNA reads TGTGCCAGCAGCTTGCAGCGGGAGAAGTTCTTC. Its protein product is CASSLQREKFF.

This clonotype showed up many times. The chain carries TRBV28 and TRBJ1-5; D unresolved. Per the germline V gene, CDR1 is MDHEN and CDR2 is SYDVKM. V shed 6 bases and J shed 3 bases, with 12 bases lying between them. The CDR3 has 14 amino acids. The CDR3, as DNA: TGTGCCAGCAGCCCCGGACCGCACAATCAGCCCCAGCATTTT. Translating gives CASSPGPHNQPQHF.

Only a few counts were recorded for this clonotype. A junction end diverges from the germline sequence, so it may reflect a read error. This chain joins TRBV7-3 and TRBJ2-1; 14 positions match TRBD2. Germline V gene lookup returns CDR1 SGHTA and CDR2 FQGTGA. This CDR3 region has 13 residues. CDR3 amino acids: CASSPPGTSGRVF. In DNA form, the CDR3 reads TGTGCCAGCAGCCCCCCCGGGACTAGCGGGAGAGTATTC.

The chain recombines TRBV25-1 with TRBJ2-5; 9 bases map to TRBD1. The CDR3 totals 14 residues. Trimming cost V 4 bases and J 3 bases; bases outside gene matches: 3. Germline CDR1 MGHDK, CDR2 SYGVNS. CDR3 loop: CASSGQGGEETQYF. As DNA, the CDR3 is TGTGCCAGCAGTGGACAGGGGGGGGAAGAGACCCAGTACTTC.

This clonotype has just a few counts. This sequence joins TRBV10-3 and TRBJ2-1; maybe TRBD2 (5 bases). V lost 8 bases and J lost 1, with 9 bases in between. Germline CDR1 ENHRY, CDR2 SYGVKD. The CDR3 is 13 amino acids. The CDR3, as DNA: TGTGCCATCCGTAGGGAGTCCTACAATGAGCAGTTCTTC. Encoded protein: CAIRRESYNEQFF.

This clonotype was picked up a small number of times. The chain employs TRBV20-1 and TRBJ2-1; 10 positions match TRBD2. The germline V gene has CDR1 DFQATT and CDR2 SNEGSKA (reference sequence). V gave up 5 bases and J gave up 7 bases; unmatched junction bases: 14. This CDR3 comprises 16 residues. CDR3 bases: TGCAGTGCTGTTATTACGGGACTAGCGTATAATAATGAGCAGTTCTTC. It codes for CSAVITGLAYNNEQFF.

This chain links TRBV18 with TRBJ2-3, with D possibly being TRBD2 (5 bases). The V end lost 3 bases, the J end lost 0 bases, and 16 bases lay between the germline ends. This CDR3 has 17 amino acids. Germline values: CDR1 KGHSH, CDR2 LQKENI. The CDR3 DNA reads TGTGCCAGCTCACCTCCCCGGGGAGCCGATAGCACAGATACGCAGTATTTT. Protein: CASSPPRGADSTDTQYF.